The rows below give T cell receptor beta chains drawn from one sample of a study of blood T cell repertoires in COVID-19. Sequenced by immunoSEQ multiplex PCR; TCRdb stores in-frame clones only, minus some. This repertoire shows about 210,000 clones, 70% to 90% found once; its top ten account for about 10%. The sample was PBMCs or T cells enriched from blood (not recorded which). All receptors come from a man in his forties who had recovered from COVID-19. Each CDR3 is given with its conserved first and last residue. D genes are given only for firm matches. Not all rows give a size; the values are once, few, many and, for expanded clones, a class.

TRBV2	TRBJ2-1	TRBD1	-	CASSDRDRAYNEQFF	TGTGCCAGCAGTGATAGGGACAGAGCCTACAATGAGCAGTTCTTC
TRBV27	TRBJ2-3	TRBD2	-	CASSSIAGGQWDTQYF	TGTGCCAGCAGTTCCATAGCGGGAGGGCAATGGGATACGCAGTATTTT
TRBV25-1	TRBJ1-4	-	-	CASSGRGSANEKLFF	TGTGCCAGCAGTGGAAGGGGCTCGGCTAATGAAAAACTGTTTTTT
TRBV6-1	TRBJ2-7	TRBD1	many	CASSEVQGAWLSYEQYF	TGTGCCAGCAGTGAAGTACAGGGGGCCTGGCTTAGCTACGAGCAGTACTTC
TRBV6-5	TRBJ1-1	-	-	CASIPDWENTEAFF	TGTGCCAGCATCCCGGACTGGGAGAACACTGAAGCTTTCTTT
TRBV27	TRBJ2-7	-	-	CASSFKRGGAYEQYF	TGTGCCAGCAGTTTTAAGAGGGGGGGTGCCTACGAGCAGTACTTC
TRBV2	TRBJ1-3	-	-	CASSLTRGSGNTIYF	TGTGCCAGCAGTCTCACCAGGGGCTCTGGAAACACCATATATTTT
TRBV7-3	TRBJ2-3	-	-	CASSLTGLAGYTDTQYF	TGTGCCAGCAGCTTAACGGGGTTGGCGGGGTACACAGATACGCAGTATTTT
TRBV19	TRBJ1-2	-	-	CASTLSGLEYGYTF	TGTGCCAGTACCCTAAGCGGGCTGGAATATGGCTACACCTTC
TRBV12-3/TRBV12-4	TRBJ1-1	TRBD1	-	CASSLHRGTEAFF	TGTGCCAGCAGTTTACACAGGGGGACTGAAGCTTTCTTT
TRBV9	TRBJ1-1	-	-	CASSPRQGEGTEAFF	TGTGCCAGCAGCCCCCGGCAGGGTGAAGGCACTGAAGCTTTCTTT